The 10 T cell receptor beta chains below were found in one sample sequenced in a study of cytomegalovirus exposure and HLA in healthy donors. In the PCR, 60 Vbeta and 13 Jbeta primers were used. Generated by immunoSEQ multiplex PCR, the TCRdb table keeps only in-frame clones and is missing some. The data show some 140,000 clones, approximately 70% seen once. The source material was PBMCs. The receptors derive from a woman aged 35 to 49 in good health and CMV-seronegative.

The chain links TRBV5-1 to TRBJ2-7; a weak D match, TRBD1 (6 bases). V was cut by 2 bases and J by 0 bases, with 9 bases left in between. Germline V gene lookup returns CDR1 SGHRS and CDR2 YFSETQ. The CDR3 is 14 residues long. CDR3 region: CASSFGQSSYEQYF. In nucleotides, the CDR3 is TGCGCCAGCAGCTTTGGACAGTCCTCCTACGAGCAGTACTTC.

DNA of the CDR3: TGTGCCAGCAGCCAGAGGGTCGGGGAGCTGTTTTTT. This gives the protein CASSQRVGELFF. The chain combines TRBV4-2 with TRBJ2-2; possible D gene TRBD2, 5 bases. This CDR3 contains 12 residues. Germline V gives CDR1 LGHNA, CDR2 YNFKEQ. Trimming took 3 bases from V and 7 from J, leaving 6 bases between them.

The chain recombines TRBV5-1 with TRBJ1-2; 10 bases line up with TRBD1. This CDR3 contains 13 residues. Trimming at V came to 4 bases and at J to 6 bases, leaving 3 bases not matched to a gene. Germline assignment: CDR1 SGHRS and CDR2 YFSETQ. The CDR3 sequence is CASSLTGGNGYTF. In nucleotides, the CDR3 is TGCGCCAGCAGCCTGACAGGGGGCAATGGCTACACCTTC.

The chain's CDR3 is CASSLIPGQGPYEQYF. The CDR3 DNA reads as TGTGCCAGCAGCCTAATACCGGGACAGGGCCCCTACGAGCAGTACTTC. The V call is TRBV11-2, the J call TRBJ2-7, with 9 positions matching TRBD1. J was trimmed by 2 bases and V by 5 bases; bases with no gene match: 10. Germline loops: CDR1 SGHAT, CDR2 FQNNGV. The CDR3 is 16 residues long.

The V call is TRBV10-3, the J call TRBJ1-3; no clear D gene. The V end was cut by 10 bases, the J end by 4 bases, with 11 bases between. The CDR3 is 12 amino acids. CDR1 is ENHRY and CDR2 is SYGVKD in the germline V gene. The CDR3 bases are TGTGCCACAACAGATAGAGGAAACACCATATATTTT. Protein: CATTDRGNTIYF.

CDR3 nucleotide sequence: TGCGCCAGCAGCCAAACGGGACTAGACAATGAGCAGTTCTTC. It codes for CASSQTGLDNEQFF. The gene calls are TRBV4-1 and TRBJ2-1; 8 bases align to TRBD2. CDR3 size: 14 residues. Germline loops: CDR1 MGHRA, CDR2 YSYEKL. Trimming at V came to 2 bases and at J to 5 bases, leaving 2 bases not matched to a gene.

This clone was counted a single time. V and J are TRBV29-1 and TRBJ2-7; 9 positions agree with TRBD1. The germline V gene has CDR1 SQVTM and CDR2 ANQGSEA. The CDR3 spans 12 residues. After removal of 6 bases from V and 10 bases from J, the junction contained 10 bases not matched to a gene. As DNA, the CDR3 is TGCAGCGTGACCGCGACAGGGGGAAGTCAGTACGTC. Translation gives CSVTATGGSQYV.

The chain recombines TRBV18 with TRBJ2-5, with D perhaps TRBD2 (6 bases). This CDR3 spans 14 amino acids. Germline V CDR1 and CDR2: KGHSH, LQKENI. V lost 0 bases and J lost 3, with 8 bases in between. CDR3 protein: CASSPPWGEETQYF. In DNA form, the CDR3 reads TGTGCCAGCTCACCACCGTGGGGGGAAGAGACCCAGTACTTC.

V usage is TRBV10-3 and J usage is TRBJ1-3; possible D gene TRBD1, 5 bases. Germline values: CDR1 ENHRY, CDR2 SYGVKD. V was pared by 2 bases and J by 0 bases, with 8 bases between. The CDR3 sequence is 15 residues long. The CDR3 sequence is CAISEPRASGNTIYF. As DNA, the CDR3 is TGTGCCATCAGTGAGCCCAGGGCCTCTGGAAACACCATATATTTT.

V is TRBV5-4 and J is TRBJ2-1; 9 nucleotides match TRBD2. Trimming removed 4 bases from V and 4 bases from J; junction bases left unmatched: 9. The CDR3 consists of 16 residues. From germline, CDR1 is SGHNT and CDR2 YYREEE (reference sequence). This CDR3 is CASSLTKRGDYNEQFF. CDR3 in DNA: TGTGCCAGCAGCCTGACGAAGCGGGGGGATTACAATGAGCAGTTCTTC.